A selection of T cell receptor beta chains follows, all from one sample in a study of cytomegalovirus exposure and HLA in healthy donors. The protocol was immunoSEQ multiplex PCR, while the TCRdb copy is restricted to in-frame clones and leaves out a portion. Among 150,000 to 200,000 clones listed, 10% to 15% were seen once. Specimen: PBMCs. The receptors stem from a man in his forties or fifties in good health and CMV-seropositive. Both conserved end residues are part of each CDR3. The D gene is left open where the match is weak. Clone size is stated in some rows and not others, as once, few, many or a class when expanded.

CDR3nt: TGTGCCAGCAGCTTGGATTTGGGGGAGGGAGAAAAACTGTTTTTT; CDR3aa: CASSLDLGEGEKLFF; abundance: -; j_gene: TRBJ1-4; v_gene: TRBV5-6; d_gene: -
CDR3nt: TGTGCCAGCTCCCCGACAGGGTACGAGCAGTACTTC; CDR3aa: CASSPTGYEQYF; abundance: -; j_gene: TRBJ2-7; v_gene: TRBV18; d_gene: TRBD1
CDR3nt: TGTGCCAGCAGTCCAAGACAGGGGGCCACTGAAGCTTCCTTT; CDR3aa: CASSPRQGATEASF; abundance: -; j_gene: TRBJ1-1; v_gene: TRBV6-6; d_gene: TRBD1
CDR3nt: TGCGCCAGCAGCCAAACTACAGGGGGTCAGCCCCAGCATTTT; CDR3aa: CASSQTTGGQPQHF; abundance: -; j_gene: TRBJ1-5; v_gene: TRBV4-3; d_gene: TRBD1
CDR3nt: TGTGCCAGCAGCTTAGGGGGCATCTATGGCTACACCTTC; CDR3aa: CASSLGGIYGYTF; abundance: few; j_gene: TRBJ1-2; v_gene: TRBV7-2; d_gene: -
CDR3nt: TGCGCCAGCAGCCAACCCGACGGGAATGGCTACACCTTC; CDR3aa: CASSQPDGNGYTF; abundance: -; j_gene: TRBJ1-2; v_gene: TRBV4-3; d_gene: -
CDR3nt: TGTGCCAGTTCACAGTGGGAGGCGCTCACTGAAGCTTTCTTT; CDR3aa: CASSQWEALTEAFF; abundance: -; j_gene: TRBJ1-1; v_gene: TRBV18; d_gene: -
CDR3nt: TGTGCCAGCAGCCAAGTCGGAGCACGACGAGGCACTGAAGCTTTCTTT; CDR3aa: CASSQVGARRGTEAFF; abundance: few; j_gene: TRBJ1-1; v_gene: TRBV4-2; d_gene: -
CDR3nt: TGTGCCAGCAGAGATACGGGGGGGCAAACAGATACGCAGTATTTT; CDR3aa: CASRDTGGQTDTQYF; abundance: -; j_gene: TRBJ2-3; v_gene: TRBV6-6; d_gene: TRBD2
CDR3nt: TGTGCCAGCAGCGGAGGACAGAGCCAAGCTTTCTTT; CDR3aa: CASSGGQSQAFF; abundance: few; j_gene: TRBJ1-1; v_gene: TRBV9; d_gene: -
CDR3nt: TGTGCCTGCACAAACAGGGGGGGTACCTACGAGCAGTACTTC; CDR3aa: CACTNRGGTYEQYF; abundance: -; j_gene: TRBJ2-7; v_gene: TRBV5-4; d_gene: -
CDR3nt: TGTGCCAGCAGCTCTAGGGGGCAGTTGCCCGGCAATACGCAGTATTTT; CDR3aa: CASSSRGQLPGNTQYF; abundance: -; j_gene: TRBJ2-3; v_gene: TRBV11-2; d_gene: TRBD1
CDR3nt: TGTGCCAGCAGCCCTTGGACACTCTTAAACTATGGCTACACCTTC; CDR3aa: CASSPWTLLNYGYTF; abundance: few; j_gene: TRBJ1-2; v_gene: TRBV7-2; d_gene: -
CDR3nt: TGTGCCAGCAGTTTACAGCTAGCGGGTGATGAGCAGTTCTTC; CDR3aa: CASSLQLAGDEQFF; abundance: few; j_gene: TRBJ2-1; v_gene: TRBV27; d_gene: TRBD2
CDR3nt: TGTGCTAGCTTGGGGGAGGCGGGGAATGAGCAGTTCTTC; CDR3aa: CASLGEAGNEQFF; abundance: few; j_gene: TRBJ2-1; v_gene: TRBV12-5; d_gene: -
CDR3nt: TGTGCCAGCGAAAGGGGCACAGGGGGTAATCCCACCGGGGAGCTGTTTTTT; CDR3aa: CASERGTGGNPTGELFF; abundance: -; j_gene: TRBJ2-2; v_gene: TRBV9; d_gene: TRBD1
CDR3nt: TGTGCCTGGAGTAGGGGCAATAATTCACCCCTCCACTTT; CDR3aa: CAWSRGNNSPLHF; abundance: -; j_gene: TRBJ1-6; v_gene: TRBV30; d_gene: -
CDR3nt: TGTGCCAGCTCACCAGGCCTCGAGGGCACTGAAGCTTTCTTT; CDR3aa: CASSPGLEGTEAFF; abundance: few; j_gene: TRBJ1-1; v_gene: TRBV18; d_gene: -
CDR3nt: TGTGCCAGCAGTATAGGGACTAGCGGCTTCACAGATACGCAGTATTTT; CDR3aa: CASSIGTSGFTDTQYF; abundance: -; j_gene: TRBJ2-3; v_gene: TRBV6-4; d_gene: TRBD2
CDR3nt: TGTGCCAGCAGCGGCCTCGGGGTTCCAGAAGGCTACACCTTC; CDR3aa: CASSGLGVPEGYTF; abundance: few; j_gene: TRBJ1-2; v_gene: TRBV9; d_gene: -
CDR3nt: TGTGCCAGCAGCGTATGGGCGGGAGAGGTCGAGCAGTACTTC; CDR3aa: CASSVWAGEVEQYF; abundance: -; j_gene: TRBJ2-7; v_gene: TRBV9; d_gene: TRBD2
CDR3nt: TGTGCCAGCTCACCACGGCAGTACGAGCAGTACTTC; CDR3aa: CASSPRQYEQYF; abundance: -; j_gene: TRBJ2-7; v_gene: TRBV18; d_gene: -
CDR3nt: TGTGCCAGCAGTAGACCCGACAGGGTAGCTTTCTTT; CDR3aa: CASSRPDRVAFF; abundance: -; j_gene: TRBJ1-1; v_gene: TRBV6-6; d_gene: TRBD1
CDR3nt: TGTGCCAGCAGTTACGAAGGGACAGAGAACACCGGGGAGCTGTTTTTT; CDR3aa: CASSYEGTENTGELFF; abundance: few; j_gene: TRBJ2-2; v_gene: TRBV6-6; d_gene: TRBD1
CDR3nt: TGTGCCAGTAGTATACGACAGGGAAGTAGGGCGGGCAATCAGCCCCAGCATTTT; CDR3aa: CASSIRQGSRAGNQPQHF; abundance: -; j_gene: TRBJ1-5; v_gene: TRBV19; d_gene: TRBD1
CDR3nt: TGTGCCAGCTCACCAGTCGAGGGTGTTGAAGCTTTCTTT; CDR3aa: CASSPVEGVEAFF; abundance: -; j_gene: TRBJ1-1; v_gene: TRBV18; d_gene: -
CDR3nt: TGTGCCAGCAGGACGAGAGGGCTGTGGACTGAAGCTTTCTTT; CDR3aa: CASRTRGLWTEAFF; abundance: -; j_gene: TRBJ1-1; v_gene: TRBV28; d_gene: -
CDR3nt: TGTGCCAGTAGTACGAAGAGGACAGGGGGCAACTATGGCTACACCTTC; CDR3aa: CASSTKRTGGNYGYTF; abundance: few; j_gene: TRBJ1-2; v_gene: TRBV19; d_gene: TRBD1
CDR3nt: TGTGCCAGCAGCGCCGACACGAACACTGAAGCTTTCTTT; CDR3aa: CASSADTNTEAFF; abundance: few; j_gene: TRBJ1-1; v_gene: TRBV5-6; d_gene: -
CDR3nt: TGTGCCAGCAGCTTGGGAGGGCGAGACACTGAAGCTTTCTTT; CDR3aa: CASSLGGRDTEAFF; abundance: -; j_gene: TRBJ1-1; v_gene: TRBV5-4; d_gene: -
CDR3nt: TGCGCCAGCAGCTTGGCCAGGGGTATGAATGAGCAGTTCTTC; CDR3aa: CASSLARGMNEQFF; abundance: few; j_gene: TRBJ2-1; v_gene: TRBV5-1; d_gene: -
CDR3nt: TGTGCCAGCTCACAACAGGAAAACCAGCCCCAGCATTTT; CDR3aa: CASSQQENQPQHF; abundance: few; j_gene: TRBJ1-5; v_gene: TRBV18; d_gene: -
CDR3nt: TGCGCCAGCAGCTTGGGCGAACTAAACACTGAAGCTTTCTTT; CDR3aa: CASSLGELNTEAFF; abundance: few; j_gene: TRBJ1-1; v_gene: TRBV5-1; d_gene: -
CDR3nt: TGTGCCACCAGAAGGGGGTGGAGTGCGGCGACCGACACTGAAGCTTTCTTT; CDR3aa: CATRRGWSAATDTEAFF; abundance: -; j_gene: TRBJ1-1; v_gene: TRBV15; d_gene: -
CDR3nt: TGCAGCGTTAGACCCCCGGACACGTACAATGAGCAGTTCTTC; CDR3aa: CSVRPPDTYNEQFF; abundance: few; j_gene: TRBJ2-1; v_gene: TRBV29-1; d_gene: -
CDR3nt: TGCGCCAGCAGCTTGTACGGGAGGGGCACTGAAGCTTTCTTT; CDR3aa: CASSLYGRGTEAFF; abundance: -; j_gene: TRBJ1-1; v_gene: TRBV5-1; d_gene: -
CDR3nt: TGTGCCAGCAGTTCCAGTTTAGGACAGAATAATTCACCCCTCCACTTT; CDR3aa: CASSSSLGQNNSPLHF; abundance: few; j_gene: TRBJ1-6; v_gene: TRBV7-2; d_gene: -
CDR3nt: TGTGCCAGTAGTGCTTCGGGACAGGGAAACACTGAAGCTTTCTTT; CDR3aa: CASSASGQGNTEAFF; abundance: -; j_gene: TRBJ1-1; v_gene: TRBV19; d_gene: TRBD1
CDR3nt: TGCGCCAGCAGCCGGTGGGGCGCAGATACGCAGTATTTT; CDR3aa: CASSRWGADTQYF; abundance: few; j_gene: TRBJ2-3; v_gene: TRBV5-1; d_gene: -
CDR3nt: TGTGCCTGGAGTGTACTCCAGACAGGCGAGCAGTTCTTC; CDR3aa: CAWSVLQTGEQFF; abundance: few; j_gene: TRBJ2-1; v_gene: TRBV30; d_gene: -
CDR3nt: TGTGCCAGCAGCTTAAGAGGCTCCTATAATTCACCCCTCCACTTT; CDR3aa: CASSLRGSYNSPLHF; abundance: -; j_gene: TRBJ1-6; v_gene: TRBV11-3; d_gene: -
CDR3nt: TGTGCCAGTAGTATCTCGGGACAGGGGGTTCAGCCCCAGCATTTT; CDR3aa: CASSISGQGVQPQHF; abundance: -; j_gene: TRBJ1-5; v_gene: TRBV19; d_gene: TRBD1
CDR3nt: TGTGCCAGCAGTCTTTTGCGGGGGAAAGATACGCAGTATTTT; CDR3aa: CASSLLRGKDTQYF; abundance: -; j_gene: TRBJ2-3; v_gene: TRBV6-5; d_gene: TRBD2
CDR3nt: TGTGCCAGCAGCCAAGCACCAGCGACTGGTAATGAGCAGTTCTTC; CDR3aa: CASSQAPATGNEQFF; abundance: few; j_gene: TRBJ2-1; v_gene: TRBV4-2; d_gene: -
CDR3nt: TGTGCCAGCACCAAGACTGGACTAGCGCGGATCCAAGAGACCCAGTACTTC; CDR3aa: CASTKTGLARIQETQYF; abundance: -; j_gene: TRBJ2-5; v_gene: TRBV25-1; d_gene: TRBD2
CDR3nt: TGTGCCAGCAGCCCACTCGACGGGAACGGCAATCAGCCCCAGCATTTT; CDR3aa: CASSPLDGNGNQPQHF; abundance: -; j_gene: TRBJ1-5; v_gene: TRBV7-8; d_gene: -
CDR3nt: TGTGCCAGCAGCTCCAGGACAGGAGGAGGTGGCTACACCTTC; CDR3aa: CASSSRTGGGGYTF; abundance: -; j_gene: TRBJ1-2; v_gene: TRBV11-2; d_gene: TRBD1
CDR3nt: TGTGCCAGCTCGCCATCTTTGGCGGGAGGAAATGAAAAACTGTTTTTT; CDR3aa: CASSPSLAGGNEKLFF; abundance: few; j_gene: TRBJ1-4; v_gene: TRBV18; d_gene: -
CDR3nt: TGTGCCAGTAGTATGACCGGGATCAATGAGCAGTTCTTC; CDR3aa: CASSMTGINEQFF; abundance: -; j_gene: TRBJ2-1; v_gene: TRBV19; d_gene: -
CDR3nt: TGTGCCAGCAGCTTAGTCTTGGGAGGGGAAAAACTGTTTTTT; CDR3aa: CASSLVLGGEKLFF; abundance: -; j_gene: TRBJ1-4; v_gene: TRBV11-2; d_gene: -
CDR3nt: TGTGCCAGCCTGAGGGCAGCCCGGAACACTGAAGCTTTCTTT; CDR3aa: CASLRAARNTEAFF; abundance: few; j_gene: TRBJ1-1; v_gene: TRBV28; d_gene: -
CDR3nt: TGCGCCAGCAGCTTGGGCCTAGCGGGGTTCATAGGGACCCAGTACTTC; CDR3aa: CASSLGLAGFIGTQYF; abundance: -; j_gene: TRBJ2-5; v_gene: TRBV5-1; d_gene: TRBD2
CDR3nt: TGTGCCAGCAGCCAGGAAGTAGCGGGGGGCCAAGAGACCCAGTACTTC; CDR3aa: CASSQEVAGGQETQYF; abundance: few; j_gene: TRBJ2-5; v_gene: TRBV4-2; d_gene: TRBD2
CDR3nt: TGCGCCAGCAGTGTCGGGACAGGGGGTTACCAAGAGACCCAGTACTTC; CDR3aa: CASSVGTGGYQETQYF; abundance: -; j_gene: TRBJ2-5; v_gene: TRBV5-1; d_gene: TRBD1
CDR3nt: TGCGCCAGCAGTGGAGGGGTAGGGGGCCGGGGTTCACCCCTCCACTTT; CDR3aa: CASSGGVGGRGSPLHF; abundance: few; j_gene: TRBJ1-6; v_gene: TRBV4-3; d_gene: TRBD1
CDR3nt: TGTGCCAGCACCTTGACAGGGGGTGAAATCAGTGGCTACACCTTC; CDR3aa: CASTLTGGEISGYTF; abundance: -; j_gene: TRBJ1-2; v_gene: TRBV25-1; d_gene: TRBD1
CDR3nt: TGTGCCAGCAGTTTGGGACAGGAGCTTTGGCCCCAGCATTTT; CDR3aa: CASSLGQELWPQHF; abundance: -; j_gene: TRBJ1-5; v_gene: TRBV27; d_gene: TRBD1
CDR3nt: TGTGCCAGCAGAGGGGGACTAGCGGGGAAGATGGGGAATGAGCAGTTCTTC; CDR3aa: CASRGGLAGKMGNEQFF; abundance: -; j_gene: TRBJ2-1; v_gene: TRBV5-4; d_gene: TRBD2
CDR3nt: TGCGCCAGCAGCCCTAGTGTGACTAGCCCCAATGAGCAGTTCTTC; CDR3aa: CASSPSVTSPNEQFF; abundance: -; j_gene: TRBJ2-1; v_gene: TRBV5-1; d_gene: TRBD2